A selection of T cell receptor beta chains follows, all from one sample in a study of neoadjuvant anti-PD-1 for oral cavity cancer. The repertoire was sequenced with immunoSEQ multiplex PCR; TCRdb's copy has only in-frame clones and lacks some. The table lists roughly 14,000 clones, about 70% of them singletons. The sample in question was PBMCs, obtained before nivolumab (anti-PD-1) treatment. The receptors derive from a person aged 40-85 years with oral cavity squamous cell carcinoma. Both conserved end residues are part of each CDR3. The D gene is left open where the match is weak. Part of the rows lack a size; the others show once, few, many or a class for expanded clones.

.	TRBV7-9	few	TRBJ2-7	TGTGCCAGCAGAGAACAGAACTCCTACGAGCAGTACTTC	CASREQNSYEQYF
.	TRBV5-6	.	TRBJ2-2	TGTGCCAGCAGCCACGGGACGGCAAACACCGGGGAGCTGTTTTTT	CASSHGTANTGELFF
.	TRBV6-5	.	TRBJ1-2	TGTGCCAGCCGGGGGCCAGCGGAAAGATATGGCTACACCTTC	CASRGPAERYGYTF
.	TRBV5-1	.	TRBJ2-5	TGCGCCAGCAGCTTGGAAGAGACCCAGTACTTC	CASSLEETQYF
.	TRBV4-1	few	TRBJ1-2	TGCGCCAGCAGCCAAGAAGAGGGCAGAGGCTATGGCTACACCTTC	CASSQEEGRGYGYTF
.	TRBV5-1	.	TRBJ2-4	TGCGCCAGCAGCTCCGGGCCCGAGGGGACCAAAAACATTCAGTACTTC	CASSSGPEGTKNIQYF
.	TRBV7-2	.	TRBJ2-4	TGTGCCAGCAGCTTAGAGAGGAACATTCAGTACTTC	CASSLERNIQYF
.	TRBV5-1	few	TRBJ1-1	TGCGCCAGCAGCTTGGTACCGGGCATGAACACTGAAGCTTTCTTT	CASSLVPGMNTEAFF
.	TRBV6-6	.	TRBJ2-2	TGTGCCAGCAGTTACTGGGGGGACACCGGGGAGCTGTTTTTT	CASSYWGDTGELFF
TRBD1	TRBV5-1	once	TRBJ1-4	TGCGCCAGCAGCTTTATGACAGGGGCGGGGGAAAAACTGTTTTTT	CASSFMTGAGEKLFF
.	TRBV28	.	TRBJ2-1	TGTGCCAGCAGTGAGCGTTTTAGCTCCTACAATGAGCAGTTCTTC	CASSERFSSYNEQFF
.	TRBV4-1	few	TRBJ1-2	TGCGCCAGCAGCCAACCAGGGGCTCTTAACTATGGCTACACCTTC	CASSQPGALNYGYTF